Included here is one T cell receptor beta chain sequence, with context. Its antigen is unidentified. This CDR3 spans 16 amino acids. Trimming pared 0 bases from V and 4 bases from J, leaving 13 bases between. Germline loops: CDR1 LNHNV, CDR2 YYDKDF (reference sequence). This sample was taken from a study of CD8+ T cells in alopecia areata. The study, taken as a whole, reports: On tofacitinib, scalp and blood still held many of the expanded lesional clones. Across lesional scalp, and particularly alopecia totalis/universalis, clonality surpassed that of normal scalp.

Treatment described: oral pan-JAK inhibitor, 5-10 mg twice daily. Specimens obtained from alopecia areata patients comprised lesional scalp punch biopsies and peripheral blood. Separation by sorting yielded CD4+ and CD8+ T cells from PBMCs. RNA extraction was followed by reverse transcription into cDNA, which acted as the sequencing template. The assay was immunoSEQ multiplex PCR, and TCRdb's table has in-frame clones only and misses some. Seen here are approximately 150,000 clones, 58% observed once, and the top ten hold approximately 16%. This chain joins TRBV15 and TRBJ1-3; D uncertain. The TCR sequence derives from a human donor with alopecia areata. This specimen was CD4+ T cells sorted from blood, taken around week 55, from a patient treated with tofacitinib. This CDR3 reads CATSREYGRQGNTIYF. The CDR3, as DNA: TGTGCCACCAGCAGAGAATACGGGAGACAAGGAAACACCATATATTTT.